This is a list of T cell receptor beta chains from one sample in a study of Ad26.COV2.S vaccination and SARS-CoV-2 variants. Only in-frame clones appear in the TCRdb table, and some are missing; sequencing was by immunoSEQ multiplex PCR. The sample includes about 280,000 clones, 87% of them seen just once. The sequenced sample was peripheral blood, obtained in a trial of Ad26.COV2.S vaccine versus placebo. Source of these receptors: a person aged 18-60 years who received the Ad26.COV2.S COVID-19 vaccine or a placebo. The CDR3 runs from the conserved cysteine through the conserved F or W. Each record gives: clone size, V gene, J gene, D gene, CDR3 protein, CDR3 DNA. A D gene is named only where the DNA matches it firmly. Clone size is not always given. Where it is, it says once, few, many or a class for expanded clones.

.	TRBV11-1	TRBJ1-1	TRBD1	CASSLDRPGNTEAFF	TGTGCCAGCAGCTTGGACAGGCCGGGGAACACTGAAGCTTTCTTT
few	TRBV19	TRBJ2-2	TRBD2	CASSPPGLEKSGELFF	TGTGCCAGTAGTCCCCCGGGACTAGAGAAGTCCGGGGAGCTGTTTTTT
.	TRBV27	TRBJ1-1	TRBD1	CASSLQHRGTEAFF	TGTGCCAGCAGTTTACAGCACAGGGGTACTGAAGCTTTCTTT
.	TRBV7-8	TRBJ2-5	.	CASSFTEGETQYF	TGTGCCAGCAGCTTCACAGAAGGAGAGACCCAGTACTTC
once	TRBV6-5	TRBJ2-2	.	CASSLSFGNTGELFF	TGTGCCAGCAGTTTATCTTTCGGGAACACCGGGGAGCTGTTTTTT
.	TRBV7-2	TRBJ1-3	.	CASSLVAGVGNTIYF	TGTGCCAGCAGCTTAGTAGCAGGGGTTGGAAACACCATATATTTT
.	TRBV6-2/TRBV6-3	TRBJ1-5	TRBD1	CASSHRLDRGLARSNQPQHF	TGTGCCAGCAGTCATCGTCTGGACAGGGGTTTGGCTAGGAGCAATCAGCCCCAGCATTTT
once	TRBV11-2	TRBJ2-7	TRBD2	CASRYGTSGDYEQYF	TGTGCCAGCAGGTACGGGACTAGCGGGGACTACGAGCAGTACTTC
.	TRBV29-1	TRBJ2-7	.	CSVEDEVPLEQYF	TGCAGCGTTGAAGATGAGGTCCCCTTGGAGCAGTACTTC
.	TRBV5-1	TRBJ2-3	TRBD2	CASSLAKTSGITDTQYF	TGCGCCAGCAGCTTGGCCAAGACTAGCGGAATCACAGATACGCAGTATTTT
.	TRBV7-9	TRBJ2-5	.	CASIRPGEETQYF	TGTGCCAGCATACGCCCGGGGGAAGAGACCCAGTACTTC
.	TRBV5-1	TRBJ2-5	TRBD2	CASSLGVGGTTYF	TGCGCCAGCAGCTTGGGAGTAGGCGGGACTACCTACTTC
.	TRBV6-1	TRBJ2-7	.	CASSEFLGGGEQYF	TGTGCCAGCAGTGAATTTCTGGGAGGGGGAGAGCAGTACTTC
.	TRBV28	TRBJ2-1	.	CASSIGGGDSYNEQFF	TGTGCCAGCAGTATTGGGGGGGGCGACTCCTACAATGAGCAGTTCTTC
.	TRBV5-8	TRBJ1-1	.	CASSLVVGAGEAFF	TGTGCCAGCAGCTTGGTTGTAGGGGCCGGTGAAGCTTTCTTT
.	TRBV12-3/TRBV12-4	TRBJ1-1	.	CASRRTENTEAFF	TGTGCCAGCAGGAGGACAGAGAACACTGAAGCTTTCTTT
.	TRBV6-5	TRBJ2-3	TRBD2	CASSPRRGGQDTQYF	TGTGCCAGCAGTCCCCGGCGGGGGGGCCAGGATACGCAGTATTTT
.	TRBV5-4	TRBJ1-3	.	CASSPTQGANTIYF	TGTGCCAGCAGCCCTACTCAGGGTGCAAACACCATATATTTT
.	TRBV7-2	TRBJ2-7	.	CASSSGTGPYEQYF	TGTGCCAGCAGCTCCGGGACTGGACCCTACGAGCAGTACTTC
.	TRBV6-5	TRBJ1-1	.	CASGLRVEAFF	TGTGCCAGTGGGCTGAGGGTTGAAGCTTTCTTT
.	TRBV10-1	TRBJ1-3	.	CASSEARTDTIYF	TGCGCCAGCAGTGAGGCCCGGACAGACACCATATATTTT
.	TRBV18	TRBJ2-1	TRBD2	CASSPSEGGPLGNEQFF	TGTGCCAGCTCACCTTCCGAGGGAGGGCCGTTGGGTAATGAGCAGTTCTTC
.	TRBV7-2	TRBJ2-3	.	CASSLVGTPSTDTQYF	TGTGCCAGCAGCTTAGTGGGGACACCTAGCACAGATACGCAGTATTTT
.	TRBV29-1	TRBJ2-7	.	CSVNTGSSYEQYF	TGCAGCGTCAACACAGGGTCCTCCTACGAGCAGTACTTC
.	TRBV5-5	TRBJ2-2	TRBD1	CASSPTGVTGELFF	TGTGCCAGCAGCCCTACAGGGGTCACCGGGGAGCTGTTTTTT
.	TRBV5-8	TRBJ1-2	.	CASSPRAGREYGYTF	TGTGCCAGCAGCCCTCGGGCAGGGCGGGAATATGGCTACACCTTC
.	TRBV19	TRBJ2-7	TRBD2	CASSSTSGASYEQYF	TGTGCCAGTAGTAGTACTAGCGGGGCCTCCTACGAGCAGTACTTC
.	TRBV5-5	TRBJ1-3	.	CASSLDGDTGNTIYF	TGTGCCAGCAGCTTGGATGGGGATACTGGAAACACCATATATTTT
once	TRBV5-1	TRBJ2-1	TRBD1	CASSGHRDRGLYEQFF	TGCGCCAGCAGCGGCCACCGGGACAGGGGGTTGTATGAGCAGTTCTTC
.	TRBV18	TRBJ1-3	.	CASSRLTELGNTIYF	TGTGCCAGCTCACGATTGACAGAGTTGGGAAACACCATATATTTT
.	TRBV2	TRBJ1-1	.	CASSANTEAFF	TGTGCCAGCTCGGCGAACACTGAAGCTTTCTTT
.	TRBV5-1	TRBJ2-7	.	CASSLGTSAYEQYF	TGCGCCAGCAGCTTGGGGACATCCGCCTACGAGCAGTACTTC
.	TRBV11-2	TRBJ2-3	TRBD2	CASSLGLADADTQYF	TGTGCCAGCAGCCTGGGGCTAGCGGACGCAGATACGCAGTATTTT
.	TRBV5-4	TRBJ1-1	.	CASSPRVARGTEAFF	TGTGCCAGCAGCCCTCGGGTCGCCCGGGGGACTGAAGCTTTCTTT
.	TRBV12-5	TRBJ2-7	TRBD1	CASGFKWTGGGEQYF	TGTGCTAGTGGTTTTAAATGGACAGGGGGGGGCGAGCAGTACTTC
.	TRBV30	TRBJ1-3	.	CAWSVGQRTDTIYF	TGTGCCTGGAGTGTAGGGCAGAGAACTGACACCATATATTTT
.	TRBV29-1	TRBJ2-7	.	CSVDTKGYDEQYF	TGCAGCGTTGATACGAAAGGATACGACGAGCAGTACTTC
few	TRBV7-8	TRBJ1-2	TRBD1	CASSSNAGTGYGYTF	TGTGCCAGCAGCTCCAACGCCGGGACAGGGTATGGCTACACCTTC
.	TRBV5-5	TRBJ2-6	TRBD2	CASSLGPGRAFSGANVLTF	TGTGCCAGCAGCTTGGGGCCGGGGAGGGCCTTCTCTGGGGCCAACGTCCTGACTTTC
.	TRBV5-5	TRBJ1-2	.	CASSLGGTTNYGYTF	TGTGCCAGCAGCTTAGGCGGTACCACTAACTATGGCTACACCTTC
.	TRBV5-1	TRBJ2-1	TRBD2	CASSFRTSGGGNEQFF	TGCGCCAGCAGCTTTAGAACTAGCGGGGGAGGGAATGAGCAGTTCTTC
.	TRBV19	TRBJ2-1	TRBD2	CASKPTSGSNEQFF	TGTGCCAGTAAACCAACTAGCGGGAGCAATGAGCAGTTCTTC